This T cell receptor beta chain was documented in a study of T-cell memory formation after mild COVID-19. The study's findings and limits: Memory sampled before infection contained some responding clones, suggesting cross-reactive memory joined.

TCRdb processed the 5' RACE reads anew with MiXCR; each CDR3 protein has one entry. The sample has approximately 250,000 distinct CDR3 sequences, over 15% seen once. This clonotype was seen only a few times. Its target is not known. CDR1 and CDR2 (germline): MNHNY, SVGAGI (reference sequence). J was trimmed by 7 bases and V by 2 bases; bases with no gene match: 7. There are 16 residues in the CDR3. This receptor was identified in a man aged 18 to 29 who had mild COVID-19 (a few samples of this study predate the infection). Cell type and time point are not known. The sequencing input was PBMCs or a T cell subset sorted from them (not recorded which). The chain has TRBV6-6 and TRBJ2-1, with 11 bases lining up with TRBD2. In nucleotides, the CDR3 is TGTGCCAGCAGTTACGGGTTAGCGGGGGGGCCGAATGAGCAGTTCTTC. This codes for CASSYGLAGGPNEQFF.